The next 9 T cell receptor beta chains were all read from a single sample in a study of blood T cell repertoires in COVID-19. Data came from immunoSEQ multiplex PCR; TCRdb stores just in-frame clones and leaves some out. The sample lists roughly 250,000 clones; under 95% were seen once. The sequenced sample consisted of PBMCs or T cells enriched from blood (not recorded which). The receptors here all came from a woman in her late teens or twenties who had recovered from COVID-19.

The gene calls are TRBV7-9 and TRBJ2-1, with 12 bases lining up with TRBD2. Germline V lookup: CDR1 SEHNR, CDR2 FQNEAQ (reference sequence). Trimming cost V 4 bases and J 0 bases; bases outside gene matches: 7. This CDR3 comprises 18 residues. The CDR3 coding sequence is TGTGCCAGCAGCTCTTACCTGACTAGCGGGAGCTCCTACAATGAGCAGTTCTTC. It translates to CASSSYLTSGSSYNEQFF.

V is TRBV12-3 or TRBV12-4 and J is TRBJ2-7, with TRBD2 matching 7 bases. V lost 6 bases to trimming and J lost 5 bases; unmatched junction nucleotides: 7. The CDR3 has 13 amino acids. CDR3 residues: CASRARGVNEQYF. CDR3 nucleotides: TGTGCCAGCAGAGCTCGGGGGGTCAACGAGCAGTACTTC.

This clone was found many times. The V call is TRBV6-1, the J call TRBJ1-3; weak D call: TRBD1 (5 bases). There are 15 residues in the CDR3. Germline loops: CDR1 MNHNS, CDR2 SASEGT. The V end lost 2 bases, the J end lost 4 bases, and 12 bases lay between the germline ends. The CDR3 bases are TGTGCCAGCAGTGAAAATAAGGGGTCGGGAAACACCATATATTTT. It yields the protein CASSENKGSGNTIYF.

V usage is TRBV7-9 and J usage is TRBJ2-7; TRBD2 is a possible D gene (5 bases). The V and J ends lost 6 bases and 2 bases respectively, with 11 bases between them. CDR3 size: 13 residues. The germline CDR1 and CDR2 sequences are SEHNR and FQNEAQ (reference sequence). CDR3 nucleotide sequence: TGTGCCAGCAGTTTCCGGGGTACCTACGAGCAGTACTTC. It yields the protein CASSFRGTYEQYF.

The rearrangement links TRBV10-1 to TRBJ2-1; tentative D call: TRBD1 (5 bases). Deletions cut 2 bases from V and 0 bases from J, with 11 bases between. Germline CDR1 and CDR2: WNHNN and SYGVQD (reference sequence). The CDR3 extends over 16 amino acids. The DNA of the CDR3 is TGCGCCAGCAGTGAGGGGGCACCCAGCTCCTACAATGAGCAGTTCTTC. The encoded protein is CASSEGAPSSYNEQFF.

This clone was recorded once. V gene TRBV5-4 combines with J gene TRBJ1-4; 7 bases line up with TRBD1. CDR3 length equals 16 residues. Germline V gene lookup returns CDR1 SGHNT and CDR2 YYREEE (reference sequence). The V segment lost 4 bases and the J segment 3 bases; nucleotides outside the gene matches: 9. CDR3 amino acids: CASSEGAGLSNEKLFF. In DNA, the CDR3 is TGTGCCAGCAGCGAGGGGGCAGGTCTGTCTAATGAAAAACTGTTTTTT.

The chain has TRBV4-2 and TRBJ1-5; D is ambiguous. The CDR3 has 14 amino acids. Trimming took 3 bases from V and 2 from J, leaving 8 bases between them. Looked up from germline, CDR1 is LGHNA and CDR2 is YNFKEQ. The CDR3 DNA reads as TGTGCCAGCAGCCATGAGGGTCGCAATCAGCCCCAGCATTTT. This gives the protein CASSHEGRNQPQHF.

The V call is TRBV14, the J call TRBJ2-3; TRBD2 aligns across 7 bases. J lost 4 bases, V lost 0 bases, and 4 bases had no gene match. Germline V gene sequence: CDR1 SGHDN, CDR2 FVKESK. The CDR3 is 15 residues long. This CDR3 reads CASSQELGGADTQYF. CDR3 sequence (DNA): TGTGCCAGCAGCCAAGAGTTGGGAGGGGCAGATACGCAGTATTTT. Supplemented by reference TRBV14 and TRBJ2-3, the full variable domain reads EAGVTQFPSHSVIEKGQTVTLRCDPISGHDNLYWYRRVMGKEIKFLLHFVKESKQDESGMPNNRFLAERTGGTYSTLKVQPAELEDSGVYFCASSQELGGADTQYFGPGTRLTVL.

Only one count was recorded for this clone. The chain links TRBV2 to TRBJ2-2; 8 nucleotides align to TRBD1. V was pared by 5 bases and J by 5 bases, with 7 bases of the junction left unmatched. CDR3 length equals 15 residues. CDR1 and CDR2 (germline): SNHLY, FYNNEI. The CDR3 DNA is TGTGCCAGCAGTAGCCCCCGACAGGGGACCGGGGAGCTGTTTTTT. It encodes CASSSPRQGTGELFF.